This entry is about one T cell receptor beta chain. The entry originates in a study of T-cell memory formation after mild COVID-19. TCRdb re-analysed the 5' RACE reads in MiXCR, keeping a single row per CDR3 protein. The table has 250,000 to 300,000 distinct CDR3 sequences, roughly 18% seen once. The CDR3 has 14 residues. Germline CDR1 and CDR2: DFQATT and SNEGSKA (reference sequence). Trimming at V came to 7 bases and at J to 4 bases, leaving 10 bases not matched to a gene. This sequence was found in a man aged 18 to 35 who had mild COVID-19 (a few samples of this study predate the infection). Cell type and time point are not known. Sequencing was carried out using PBMCs or a T cell subset sorted from them (not recorded which). The chain carries TRBV20-1 and TRBJ2-5; 9 bases align to TRBD2. The CDR3 is CSVLSGGNGETQYF. CDR3 nucleotide sequence: TGCAGTGTCCTTAGCGGGGGTAACGGAGAGACCCAGTACTTC.